This TCR beta chain comes out of a study of T cell responses to AZD1222 COVID-19 vaccine. Sequencing used immunoSEQ multiplex PCR; TCRdb keeps in-frame clones, though not all of them. Of approximately 120,000 clones listed, roughly 88% are singletons. The CDR3 sequence is 13 residues long. V lost 6 bases to trimming and J lost 5 bases, with 13 bases between them. Germline V gene lookup returns CDR1 SGHNT and CDR2 YENEEA. This rearrangement joins TRBV11-3 to TRBJ1-1; TRBD1 might be the D (5 bases). The starting material was peripheral blood, obtained 28 days after the second AZD1222 dose. The TCR sequence derives from an adult who received the AZD1222 COVID-19 vaccine. CDR3 region: CASRVGGGTEAFF. In DNA form, the CDR3 reads TGTGCCAGCAGAGTTGGGGGTGGAACTGAAGCTTTCTTT. Full variable domain (missing parts from reference TRBV11-3 and TRBJ1-1): EAGVVQSPRYKIIEKKQPVAFWCNPISGHNTLYWYLQNLGQGPELLIRYENEEAVDDSQLPKDRFSAERLKGVDSTLKIQPAELGDSAVYLCASRVGGGTEAFFGQGTRLTVV.